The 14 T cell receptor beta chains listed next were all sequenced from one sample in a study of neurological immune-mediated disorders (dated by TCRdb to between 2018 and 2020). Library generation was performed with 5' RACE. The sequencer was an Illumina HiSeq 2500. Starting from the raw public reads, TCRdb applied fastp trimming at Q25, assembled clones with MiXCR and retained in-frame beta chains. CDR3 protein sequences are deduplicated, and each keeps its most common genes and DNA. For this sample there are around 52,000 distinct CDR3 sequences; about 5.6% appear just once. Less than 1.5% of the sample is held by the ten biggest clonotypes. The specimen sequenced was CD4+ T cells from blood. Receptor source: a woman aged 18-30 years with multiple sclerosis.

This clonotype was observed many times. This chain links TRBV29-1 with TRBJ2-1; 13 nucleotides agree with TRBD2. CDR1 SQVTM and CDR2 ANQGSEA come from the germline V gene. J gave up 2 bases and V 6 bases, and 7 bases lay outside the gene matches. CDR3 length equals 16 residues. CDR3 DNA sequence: TGCAGCGTCCTCCGGACTAGCGGGAGTCCCTACAATGAGCAGTTCTTC. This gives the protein CSVLRTSGSPYNEQFF.

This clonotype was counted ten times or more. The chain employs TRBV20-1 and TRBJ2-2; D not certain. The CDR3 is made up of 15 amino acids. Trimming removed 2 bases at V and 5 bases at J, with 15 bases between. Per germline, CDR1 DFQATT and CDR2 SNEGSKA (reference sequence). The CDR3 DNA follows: TGCAGTGCTAGATCCCCGGTGTCACGTACCGGGGAGCTGTTTTTT. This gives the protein CSARSPVSRTGELFF.

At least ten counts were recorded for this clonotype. DNA for the CDR3: TGTGCCACCAGCAGAGATTTGGCCAGCTACGAGCAGTACGTC. It specifies CATSRDLASYEQYV. The chain has TRBV15 and TRBJ2-7; unclear D gene. The germline V gene encodes CDR1 LNHNV and CDR2 YYDKDF (reference sequence). CDR3 length: 14 residues. V was shortened by 0 bases and J by 3 bases, with 9 bases between the two germline ends.

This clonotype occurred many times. The CDR3, as DNA: TGTGCCAGCAGCTTGGGAGCGGTGACAGATACGCAGTATTTT. Its protein is CASSLGAVTDTQYF. The chain combines TRBV7-3 with TRBJ2-3; D is perhaps TRBD2 (5 bases). Trimming removed 3 bases from V and 3 bases from J, with 10 bases in between. The germline gives CDR1 SGHTA, CDR2 FQGTGA. CDR3 length equals 14 residues.

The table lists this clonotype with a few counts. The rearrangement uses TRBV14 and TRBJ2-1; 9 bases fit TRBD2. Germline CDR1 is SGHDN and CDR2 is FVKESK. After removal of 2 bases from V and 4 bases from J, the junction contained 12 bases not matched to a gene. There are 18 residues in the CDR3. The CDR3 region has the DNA TGTGCCAGCAGCCAATGGTCTAGCGGGACCCTATCATACAATGAGCAGTTCTTC. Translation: CASSQWSSGTLSYNEQFF. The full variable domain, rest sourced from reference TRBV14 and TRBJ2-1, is EAGVTQFPSHSVIEKGQTVTLRCDPISGHDNLYWYRRVMGKEIKFLLHFVKESKQDESGMPNNRFLAERTGGTYSTLKVQPAELEDSGVYFCASSQWSSGTLSYNEQFFGPGTRLTVL.

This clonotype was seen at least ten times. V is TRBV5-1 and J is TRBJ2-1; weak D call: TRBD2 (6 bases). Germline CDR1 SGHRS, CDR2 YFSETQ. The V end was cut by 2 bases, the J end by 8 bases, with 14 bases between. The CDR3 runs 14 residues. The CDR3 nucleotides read TGCGCCAGCAGCTTCCAGACTAGAGCCGATGAGCAGTTCTTC. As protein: CASSFQTRADEQFF.

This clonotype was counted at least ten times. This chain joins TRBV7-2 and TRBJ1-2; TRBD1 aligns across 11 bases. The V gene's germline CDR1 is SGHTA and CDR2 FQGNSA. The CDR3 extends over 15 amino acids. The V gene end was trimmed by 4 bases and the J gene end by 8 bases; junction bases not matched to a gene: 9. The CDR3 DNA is TGTGCCAGCAGCTCTCTGGACAGGGGGCCGGTGGGCTACACCTTC. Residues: CASSSLDRGPVGYTF.

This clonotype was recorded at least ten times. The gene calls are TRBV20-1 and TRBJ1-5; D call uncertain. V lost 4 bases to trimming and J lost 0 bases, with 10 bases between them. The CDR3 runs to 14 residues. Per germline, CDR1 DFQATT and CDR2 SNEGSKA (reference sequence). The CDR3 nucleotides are TGCAGTGCTATCAGAGGCGGTAGCAATCAGCCCCAGCATTTT. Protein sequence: CSAIRGGSNQPQHF.

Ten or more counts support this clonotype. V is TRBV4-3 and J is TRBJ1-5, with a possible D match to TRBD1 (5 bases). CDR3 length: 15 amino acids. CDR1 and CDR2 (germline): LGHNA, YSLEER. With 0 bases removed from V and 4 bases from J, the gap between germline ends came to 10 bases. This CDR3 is CASSQEPGWNQPQHF. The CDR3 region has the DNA TGCGCCAGCAGCCAAGAACCAGGGTGGAATCAGCCCCAGCATTTT.

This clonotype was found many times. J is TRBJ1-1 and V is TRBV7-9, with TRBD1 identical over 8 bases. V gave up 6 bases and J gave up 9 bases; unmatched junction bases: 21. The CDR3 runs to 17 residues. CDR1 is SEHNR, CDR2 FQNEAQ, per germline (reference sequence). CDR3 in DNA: TGTGCCAGCAGTAGAACGACATCGGACAGGGCTTCTTCTAAAGCTTTCTTT. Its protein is CASSRTTSDRASSKAFF.

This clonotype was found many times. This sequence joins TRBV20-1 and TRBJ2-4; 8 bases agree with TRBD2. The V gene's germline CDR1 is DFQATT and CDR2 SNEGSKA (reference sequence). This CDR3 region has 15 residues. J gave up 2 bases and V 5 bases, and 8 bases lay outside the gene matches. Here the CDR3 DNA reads TGCAGTGCTGTCAATAGCGGGGCGACCAAAAACATTCAGTACTTC. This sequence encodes CSAVNSGATKNIQYF.

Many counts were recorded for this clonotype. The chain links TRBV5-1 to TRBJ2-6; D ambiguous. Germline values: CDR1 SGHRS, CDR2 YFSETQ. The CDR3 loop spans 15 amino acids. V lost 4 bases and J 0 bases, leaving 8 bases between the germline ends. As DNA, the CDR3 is TGCGCCAGCAGCGACGGAAACTCTGGGGCCAACGTCCTGACTTTC. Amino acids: CASSDGNSGANVLTF.

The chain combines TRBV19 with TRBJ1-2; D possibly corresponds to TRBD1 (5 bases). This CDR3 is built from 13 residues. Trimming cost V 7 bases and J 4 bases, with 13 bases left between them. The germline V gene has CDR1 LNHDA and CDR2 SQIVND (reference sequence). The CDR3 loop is CASKPGRIYGYTF. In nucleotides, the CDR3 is TGTGCCAGTAAACCGGGACGGATCTATGGCTACACCTTC. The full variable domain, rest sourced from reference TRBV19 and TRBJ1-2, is DGGITQSPKYLFRKEGQNVTLSCEQNLNHDAMYWYRQDPGQGLRLIYYSQIVNDFQKGDIAEGYSVSREKKESFPLTVTSAQKNPTAFYLCASKPGRIYGYTFGSGTRLTVV.

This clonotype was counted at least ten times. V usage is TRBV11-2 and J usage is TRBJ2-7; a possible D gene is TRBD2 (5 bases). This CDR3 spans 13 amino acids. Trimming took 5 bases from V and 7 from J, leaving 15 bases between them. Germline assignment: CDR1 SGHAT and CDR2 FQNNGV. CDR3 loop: CASSPTVSGEQYV. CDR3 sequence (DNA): TGTGCCAGCAGCCCGACGGTATCGGGGGAGCAGTACGTC.